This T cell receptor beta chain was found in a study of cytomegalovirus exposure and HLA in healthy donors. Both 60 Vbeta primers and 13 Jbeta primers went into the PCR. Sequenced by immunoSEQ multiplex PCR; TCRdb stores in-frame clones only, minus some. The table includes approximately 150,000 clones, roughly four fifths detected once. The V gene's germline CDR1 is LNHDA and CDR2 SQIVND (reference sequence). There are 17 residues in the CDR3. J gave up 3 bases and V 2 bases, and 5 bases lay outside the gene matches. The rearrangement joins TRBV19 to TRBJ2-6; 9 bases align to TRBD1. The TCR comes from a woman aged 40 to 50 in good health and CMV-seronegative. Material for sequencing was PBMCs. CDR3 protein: CASSITDRGLGANVLTF. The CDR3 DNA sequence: TGTGCCAGTAGTATAACGGACAGGGGACTTGGGGCCAACGTCCTGACTTTC.